These T cell receptor beta chains were read from a single sample in a study of cytomegalovirus exposure and HLA in healthy donors. Data came from immunoSEQ multiplex PCR; TCRdb stores just in-frame clones and leaves some out. This table holds about 180,000 clones, approximately 81% found once. Sequencing input: PBMCs. Receptors were obtained from a man aged 25-45 years in good health and CMV-seronegative. The CDR3 runs from the conserved cysteine through the conserved F or W. A D gene is named only where the DNA matches it firmly.

CDR3aa,v_gene,d_gene,j_gene
CASSPSGTVRPEAFF,TRBV7-2,TRBD1,TRBJ1-1
CASSFRVNTIYF,TRBV13,NA,TRBJ1-3
CASSSRDNSNQPQHF,TRBV19,NA,TRBJ1-5
CASSSPGTGKGEQYF,TRBV28,TRBD1,TRBJ2-7
CASSDPSGGMETQYF,TRBV2,TRBD2,TRBJ2-5
CASSRQGSNYGYTF,TRBV6-5,TRBD1,TRBJ1-2
CSVGTGGVEAFF,TRBV29-1,TRBD1,TRBJ1-1
CASSWDRATYEQYF,TRBV19,TRBD1,TRBJ2-7
CASSPLTAMNTEAFF,TRBV5-6,NA,TRBJ1-1
CASRRLFRSGFSYNEQFF,TRBV21-1,NA,TRBJ2-1
CAISDPHVRGYEQYF,TRBV10-3,NA,TRBJ2-7
CASSEHRGINSPLHF,TRBV28,TRBD1,TRBJ1-6
CASGRGSTDTQYF,TRBV9,TRBD2,TRBJ2-3
CASSVDPLGYTF,TRBV9,NA,TRBJ1-2
CASRDRTGVLGEQFF,TRBV28,TRBD1,TRBJ2-1
CASVAGLAGEETQYF,TRBV12-5,TRBD2,TRBJ2-5
CASSLRDSYGYTF,TRBV11-2,TRBD1,TRBJ1-2
CASEDWGGTEAFF,TRBV2,NA,TRBJ1-1